Below are 9 T cell receptor beta chains sequenced from a single sample in a study of T cell repertoires and HLA-DP antigens. Only in-frame clones appear in the TCRdb table, and some are missing; sequencing was by immunoSEQ multiplex PCR. The table has about 73,000 clones, about 80% seen once. Their specific antigens are unknown. Sequencing was performed on CD4+ T cells from PBMCs. These receptors all come from a man aged 55-75 years in good health and CMV-seronegative.

The CDR3 DNA reads as TGTGCCAGCAGCTCCGGACAGGGTGAGAACACTGAAGCTTTCTTT. Protein product: CASSSGQGENTEAFF. The gene calls are TRBV11-3 and TRBJ1-1, with TRBD1 matching over 8 bases. The germline V gene has CDR1 SGHNT and CDR2 YENEEA. V shed 4 bases and J 1 base; nucleotides not matched to a gene: 5. The CDR3 covers 15 residues. Complete variable domain (other parts from reference TRBV11-3 and TRBJ1-1): EAGVVQSPRYKIIEKKQPVAFWCNPISGHNTLYWYLQNLGQGPELLIRYENEEAVDDSQLPKDRFSAERLKGVDSTLKIQPAELGDSAVYLCASSSGQGENTEAFFGQGTRLTVV.

The genes are TRBV6-6 and TRBJ1-4; 8 bases map to TRBD1. The CDR3 is 16 amino acids. Germline loops: CDR1 MNHNY, CDR2 SVGAGI (reference sequence). V was clipped by 5 bases and J by 0 bases; unmatched bases: 5. CDR3 region: CASSPGGQATNEKLFF. The CDR3 nucleotides read TGTGCCAGCAGTCCAGGGGGCCAGGCAACTAATGAAAAACTGTTTTTT.

This clone appeared once. The CDR3 region is CATSALNQATEAFF. CDR3 nucleotide sequence: TGTGCCACCAGCGCACTCAACCAGGCGACTGAAGCTTTCTTT. The V call is TRBV15, the J call TRBJ1-1; D remains ambiguous. Germline assignment: CDR1 LNHNV and CDR2 YYDKDF (reference sequence). V lost 5 bases and J 5 bases, leaving 15 bases between the germline ends. This CDR3 spans 14 amino acids.

This chain connects TRBV7-2 to TRBJ1-4; D is undetermined. The CDR3 consists of 12 residues. The germline V gene encodes CDR1 SGHTA and CDR2 FQGNSA. The germline V and J ends were trimmed by 4 bases and 7 bases, with 7 bases remaining between them. The CDR3 DNA sequence: TGTGCCAGCAGCTACGTGGGTGAAAAACTGTTTTTT. Translated: CASSYVGEKLFF.

Note on this clone: This sample also contains other DNA sequences that code for the same CDR3. This sequence joins TRBV20-1 and TRBJ2-3; D gene uncertain. V shed 6 bases and J shed 4 bases, with 8 bases lying between them. This CDR3 is 11 amino acids long. Germline assignment: CDR1 DFQATT and CDR2 SNEGSKA (reference sequence). CDR3 residues: CSATKSDTQYF. The DNA for the CDR3 is TGCAGTGCAACCAAGTCAGATACGCAGTATTTT.

V usage is TRBV7-8 and J usage is TRBJ2-1; D call uncertain. This CDR3 is built from 14 residues. Trimming pared 8 bases from V and 0 bases from J, leaving 11 bases between. Looked up from germline, CDR1 is SGHVS and CDR2 is FQNEAQ. CDR3 bases: TGTGCCAGCGATGAATCGGCCTCCTACAATGAGCAGTTCTTC. Translated, it gives CASDESASYNEQFF.

The chain is built from TRBV18 and TRBJ1-2; D is ambiguous. Germline V CDR1 and CDR2: KGHSH, LQKENI. V lost 3 bases and J lost 2, with 16 bases in between. This CDR3 has 16 amino acids. The CDR3 sequence: CASSPQQARPNYGYTF. CDR3 sequence (DNA): TGTGCCAGCTCACCGCAGCAGGCACGTCCCAACTATGGCTACACCTTC.

The chain combines TRBV4-1 with TRBJ2-3; D tentatively reads TRBD1 or TRBD2 (5 bases each). Germline CDR1 MGHRA, CDR2 YSYEKL. V lost 4 bases, J lost 2 bases, and 13 bases lay in between. This CDR3 region has 15 residues. The CDR3 DNA follows: TGCGCCAGCAGCCGGACGGGGACCTACACAGATACGCAGTATTTT. Its protein product is CASSRTGTYTDTQYF.

This chain joins TRBV12-5 and TRBJ2-1; D gene unclear. The CDR3 consists of 14 residues. Per the germline V gene, CDR1 is LGHNT and CDR2 is FRNRAP. The V end was cut by 2 bases, the J end by 3 bases, with 8 bases between. The CDR3 loop reads CASGLLFLYNEQFF. Written as DNA, the CDR3 is TGTGCTAGTGGTTTGCTATTCCTCTACAATGAGCAGTTCTTC.